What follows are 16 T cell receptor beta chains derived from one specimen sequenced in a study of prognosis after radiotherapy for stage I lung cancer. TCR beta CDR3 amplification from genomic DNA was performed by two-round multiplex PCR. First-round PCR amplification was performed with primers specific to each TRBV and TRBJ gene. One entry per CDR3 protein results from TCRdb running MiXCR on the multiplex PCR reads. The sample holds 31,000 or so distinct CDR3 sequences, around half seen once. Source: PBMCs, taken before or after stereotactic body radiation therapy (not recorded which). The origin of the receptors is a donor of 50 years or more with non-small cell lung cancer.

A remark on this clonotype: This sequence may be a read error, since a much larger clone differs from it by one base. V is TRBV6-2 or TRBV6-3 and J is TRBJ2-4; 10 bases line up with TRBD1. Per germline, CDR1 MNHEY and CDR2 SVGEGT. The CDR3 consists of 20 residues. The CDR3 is CASSSRPGQGSPVAKNIKYF. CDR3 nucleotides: TGTGCCAGCAGTTCCCGCCCGGGACAGGGGTCACCAGTCGCGAAAAACATTAAGTACTTC.

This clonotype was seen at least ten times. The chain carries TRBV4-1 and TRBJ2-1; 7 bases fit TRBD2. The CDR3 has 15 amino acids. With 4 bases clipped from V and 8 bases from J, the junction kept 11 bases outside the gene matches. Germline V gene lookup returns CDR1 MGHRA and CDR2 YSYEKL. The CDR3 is CASSPREGSGHEQFF. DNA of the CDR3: TGCGCCAGCAGCCCAAGGGAGGGGTCAGGGCATGAGCAGTTCTTC.

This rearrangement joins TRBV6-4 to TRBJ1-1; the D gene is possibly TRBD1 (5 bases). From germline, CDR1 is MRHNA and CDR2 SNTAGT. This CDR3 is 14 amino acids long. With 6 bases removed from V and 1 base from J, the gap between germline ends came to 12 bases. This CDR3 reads CASRGSTANTEAFF. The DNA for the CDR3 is TGTGCCAGCAGAGGATCGACAGCGAACACTGAAGCTTTCTTT.

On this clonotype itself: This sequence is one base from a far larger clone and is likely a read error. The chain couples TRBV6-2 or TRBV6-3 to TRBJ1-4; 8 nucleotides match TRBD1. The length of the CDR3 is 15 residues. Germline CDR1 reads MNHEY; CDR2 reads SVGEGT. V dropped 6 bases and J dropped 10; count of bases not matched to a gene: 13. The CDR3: CASRAGGGAYGKLFF. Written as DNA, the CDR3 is TGTGCCAGCAGGGCAGGGGGCGGGGCTTATGGAAAACTGTTTTTT.

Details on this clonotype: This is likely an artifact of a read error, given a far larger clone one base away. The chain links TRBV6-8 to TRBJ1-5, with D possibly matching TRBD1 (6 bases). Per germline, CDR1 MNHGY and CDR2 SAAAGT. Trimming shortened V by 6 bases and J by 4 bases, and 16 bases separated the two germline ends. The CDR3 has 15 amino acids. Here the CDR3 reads CASRMDSRSNQPQHF. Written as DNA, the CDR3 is TGTGCCAGCAGGATGGACAGTCGTTCAAATCAGCCCCAGCATTTT.

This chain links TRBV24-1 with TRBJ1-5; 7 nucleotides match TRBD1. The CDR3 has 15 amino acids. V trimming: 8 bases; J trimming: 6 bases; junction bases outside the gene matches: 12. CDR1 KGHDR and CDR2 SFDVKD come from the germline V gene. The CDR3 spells CATIAQDRAVQPQHF. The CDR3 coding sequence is TGTGCCACCATTGCGCAAGACAGGGCTGTTCAGCCCCAGCATTTT.

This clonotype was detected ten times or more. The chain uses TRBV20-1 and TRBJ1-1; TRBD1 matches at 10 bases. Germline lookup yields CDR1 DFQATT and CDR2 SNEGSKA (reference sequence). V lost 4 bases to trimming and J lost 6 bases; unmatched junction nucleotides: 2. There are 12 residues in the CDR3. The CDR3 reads CSATGTGAEAFF. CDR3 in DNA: TGCAGTGCTACCGGGACAGGGGCTGAAGCTTTCTTT.

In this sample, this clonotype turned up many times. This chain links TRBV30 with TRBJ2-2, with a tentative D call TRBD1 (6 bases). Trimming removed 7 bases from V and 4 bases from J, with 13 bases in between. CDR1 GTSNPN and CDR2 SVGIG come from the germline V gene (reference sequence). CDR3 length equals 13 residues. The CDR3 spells CAFYTQGTGELFF. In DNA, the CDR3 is TGTGCCTTTTATACACAGGGCACCGGGGAGCTGTTTTTT. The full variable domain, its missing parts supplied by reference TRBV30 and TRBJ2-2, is SQTIHQWPATLVQPVGSPLSLECTVEGTSNPNLYWYRQAAGRGLQLLFYSVGIGQISSEVPQNLSASRPQDRQFILSSKKLLLSDSGFYLCAFYTQGTGELFFGEGSRLTVL.

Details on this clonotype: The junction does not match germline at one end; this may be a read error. CDR3 loop: CAIKSEMGTGEMFF. The DNA of the CDR3 is TGTGCCATCAAGTCAGAGATGGGGACCGGGGAGATGTTTTTC. This rearrangement joins TRBV10-3 to TRBJ2-2; the D call may be TRBD1 or TRBD2 (5 bases each). This CDR3 has 14 amino acids. CDR1 and CDR2 from the germline V gene are ENHRY and SYGVKD.

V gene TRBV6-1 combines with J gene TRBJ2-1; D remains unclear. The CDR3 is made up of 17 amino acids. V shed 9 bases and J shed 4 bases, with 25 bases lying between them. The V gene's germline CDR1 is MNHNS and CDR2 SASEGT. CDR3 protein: CARGRPRPEILYNEQFF. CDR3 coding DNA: TGTGCCAGGGGCAGACCCCGACCGGAGATATTGTACAATGAGCAGTTCTTC.

The CDR3 nucleotides read TGCAGTGCCCCCGACAGGGTGCTGTCCAATGGCTACACCTTC. It codes for CSAPDRVLSNGYTF. The V call is TRBV20-1, the J call TRBJ1-2; 7 bases fit TRBD1. Germline CDR1 DFQATT, CDR2 SNEGSKA (reference sequence). After removal of 6 bases from V and 6 bases from J, the junction contained 13 bases not matched to a gene. This CDR3 spans 14 amino acids.

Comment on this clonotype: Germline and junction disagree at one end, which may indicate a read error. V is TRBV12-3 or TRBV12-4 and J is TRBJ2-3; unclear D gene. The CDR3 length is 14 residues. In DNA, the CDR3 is TGTGCCAACAGTTTACAACCGGCCGCAGATACGCAGTATTTT. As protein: CANSLQPAADTQYF.

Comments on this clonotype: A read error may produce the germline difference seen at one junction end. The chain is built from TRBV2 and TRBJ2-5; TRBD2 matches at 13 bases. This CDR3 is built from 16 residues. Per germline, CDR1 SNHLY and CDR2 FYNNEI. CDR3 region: CAGRKTSGRKAETQYF. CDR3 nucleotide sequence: TGTGCCGGCAGGAAGACTAGCGGGAGGAAGGCTGAGACCCAGTACTTC.

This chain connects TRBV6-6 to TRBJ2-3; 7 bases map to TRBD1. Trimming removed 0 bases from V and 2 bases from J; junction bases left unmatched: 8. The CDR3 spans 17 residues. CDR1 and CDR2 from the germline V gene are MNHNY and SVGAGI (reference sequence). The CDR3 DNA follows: TGTGCCAGCAGTTACTCGTCAGGGGGTGCATTCACAGATACGCAGTATTTT. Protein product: CASSYSSGGAFTDTQYF.

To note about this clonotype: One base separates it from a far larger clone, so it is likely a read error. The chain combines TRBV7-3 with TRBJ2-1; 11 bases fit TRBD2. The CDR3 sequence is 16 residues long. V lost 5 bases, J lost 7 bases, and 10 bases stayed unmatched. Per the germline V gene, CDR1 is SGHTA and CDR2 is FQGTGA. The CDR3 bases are TGTGCCAGCAGCCCAAGGGGGACTAGCGGAAAAAATGAGCAGTTCTTC. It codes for CASSPRGTSGKNEQFF.

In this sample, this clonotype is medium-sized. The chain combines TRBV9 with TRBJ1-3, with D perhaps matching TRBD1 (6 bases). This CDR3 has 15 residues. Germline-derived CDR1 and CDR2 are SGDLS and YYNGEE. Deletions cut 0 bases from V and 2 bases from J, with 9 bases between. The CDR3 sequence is CASSVAGQPGNTIYF. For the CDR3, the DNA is TGTGCCAGCAGCGTAGCCGGACAGCCTGGAAACACCATATATTTT.